This is a list of T cell receptor beta chains from one sample in a study of T-cell memory formation after mild COVID-19. TCRdb itself ran the 5' RACE reads through MiXCR, one entry per CDR3 protein. The sample carries around 83,000 distinct CDR3 sequences, roughly 25% recorded once. The material sequenced was PBMCs or a T cell subset sorted from them (not recorded which). The receptor source for this set is a man aged 18 to 30 who had mild COVID-19 (a few samples of this study predate the infection). Cell type and time point are not known. Each CDR3 is given with its conserved first and last residue. Each record gives: J gene, clone size, V gene, CDR3 protein. Only part of the rows carry a size: once, few, many, or a class if the clone is expanded.

>TRBJ1-5|NA|TRBV10-3
CAISEQGDSNQPQHF
>TRBJ2-7|few|TRBV6-6
CASSYLWDEQYF
>TRBJ2-1|NA|TRBV27
CASSPGPTYNEQFF
>TRBJ2-1|NA|TRBV7-6
CASSLRGPNEQFF
>TRBJ1-2|few|TRBV7-2
CASSLNPTGFANYGYTF
>TRBJ1-2|NA|TRBV10-2
CASISGGTGYGYTF
>TRBJ1-2|NA|TRBV4-1
CASSELASPDGYTF
>TRBJ1-5|NA|TRBV10-3
CAITPGQDQPQHF
>TRBJ2-7|few|TRBV15
CATSGGTGVYEQYF
>TRBJ1-2|NA|TRBV6-5
CASSYAGDTNYGYTF
>TRBJ1-2|once|TRBV5-1
CASSLGPGLYGYTF
>TRBJ2-5|few|TRBV20-1
CSAREDRKETQYF
>TRBJ1-1|NA|TRBV20-1
CSAAPGNTEAFF
>TRBJ2-3|NA|TRBV9
CASSVSGGTSTYF
>TRBJ1-1|few|TRBV5-1
CASSLRAVNTEAFF
>TRBJ2-2|NA|TRBV7-3
CASSLLARNTGELFF
>TRBJ2-2|few|TRBV6-1
CASSEAHRAGELFF
>TRBJ2-7|NA|TRBV4-1
CASSQVASNYEQYF
>TRBJ2-5|few|TRBV20-1
CSAPDLWGVGETQYF
>TRBJ2-7|NA|TRBV19
CASSMVFSSYEQYF
>TRBJ2-5|NA|TRBV12-3/TRBV12-4
CASSSGLAYQETQYF
>TRBJ1-2|NA|TRBV12-3/TRBV12-4
CASGGYGYTF
>TRBJ1-1|NA|TRBV27
CASSLRGAHTEAFF
>TRBJ1-1|NA|TRBV7-9
CASRPGGGLLNTEAFF
>TRBJ2-3|NA|TRBV7-2
CDSRPTSGGGLDTQYF
>TRBJ2-7|few|TRBV6-6
CASSGDSPYEQYF
>TRBJ1-5|NA|TRBV6-5
CASSSQGFQQPQHF
>TRBJ1-3|NA|TRBV11-2
CASSRGLSGNTIYF
>TRBJ1-1|NA|TRBV5-1
CASSPKQGPTEAFF
>TRBJ1-3|few|TRBV4-3
CASSPREGNTIYF
>TRBJ2-3|many|TRBV24-1
CATSDYRETTDTQYF
>TRBJ1-5|NA|TRBV6-5
CASSPLRVQNQPQHF
>TRBJ2-6|NA|TRBV11-1
CASSLGSRSSGANVLTF
>TRBJ2-3|once|TRBV28
CASSLPRDRGHTQYF
>TRBJ1-2|few|TRBV7-9
CASSAAGELDYGYTF